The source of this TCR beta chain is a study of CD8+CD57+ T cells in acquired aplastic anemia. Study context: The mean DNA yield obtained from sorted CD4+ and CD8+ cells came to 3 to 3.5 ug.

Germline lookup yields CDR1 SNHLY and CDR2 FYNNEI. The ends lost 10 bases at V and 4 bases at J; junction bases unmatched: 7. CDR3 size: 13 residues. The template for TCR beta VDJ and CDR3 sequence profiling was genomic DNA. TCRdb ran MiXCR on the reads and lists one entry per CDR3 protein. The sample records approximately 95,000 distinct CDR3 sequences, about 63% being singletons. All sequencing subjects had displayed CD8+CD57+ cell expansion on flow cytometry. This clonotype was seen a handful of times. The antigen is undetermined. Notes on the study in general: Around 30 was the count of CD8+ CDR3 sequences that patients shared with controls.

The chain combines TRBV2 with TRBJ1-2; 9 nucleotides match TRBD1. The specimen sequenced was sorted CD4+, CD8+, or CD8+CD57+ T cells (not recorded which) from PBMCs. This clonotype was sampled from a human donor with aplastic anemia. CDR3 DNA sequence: TGTGCCACCGGGACAGGGTTGATCTATGGCTACACCTTC. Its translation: CATGTGLIYGYTF.